A selection of T cell receptor beta chains follows, all from one sample in a study of T cells after yellow fever vaccination. Via MiXCR, TCRdb re-called the 5' RACE reads, giving one row per CDR3 protein. This repertoire shows about 220,000 distinct CDR3 sequences, about 3% found once; its top ten account for about 3%. The sequences come from CD4+ T cells sorted from PBMCs, collected 10 days after the yellow fever booster vaccination. The source of these receptors is a man between 18 and 35 years old who received the YFV17D yellow fever vaccine. Both conserved end residues are part of each CDR3. Fields, in order: clone size, J gene, V gene, D gene, CDR3 DNA, CDR3 protein. D genes are given only for firm matches. Rows may omit the clone size; those that give it use once, few, many or a size class.

>many|TRBJ2-3|TRBV7-2|-
TGTGCCAGCAGCTTAGCCAGGGCAATAGATACGCAGTATTTT
CASSLARAIDTQYF
>many|TRBJ1-2|TRBV5-5|-
TGTGCCAGCAGCTTGGGACAGCACTATGGCTACACCTTC
CASSLGQHYGYTF
>many|TRBJ2-1|TRBV29-1|TRBD1
TGCAGCGTAGGGACAGACCTCACCTACAATGAGCAGTTCTTC
CSVGTDLTYNEQFF
>few|TRBJ2-5|TRBV27|-
TGTGCCAGCAGTTTATCGGGTCGGATTGGGACCCAGTACTTC
CASSLSGRIGTQYF
>many|TRBJ1-1|TRBV11-2|-
TGTGCCAGCAGCCCCACGACAGGGAACACTGAAGCTTTCTTT
CASSPTTGNTEAFF
>many|TRBJ2-3|TRBV5-1|TRBD1
TGCGCCAGCATCGACACAGGGGACGCGCAGTATTTT
CASIDTGDAQYF
>few|TRBJ2-7|TRBV3-1|TRBD1
TGTGCCAGCAGCTTCCGGGACAGGATCTCCGAGCAGTACTTC
CASSFRDRISEQYF
>few|TRBJ1-4|TRBV6-5|-
TGTGCCAGCAGTTCTAACACTAATGAAAAACTGTTTTTT
CASSSNTNEKLFF
>many|TRBJ1-1|TRBV5-1|TRBD1
TGCGCCAGCAGCAGGGACAGTCATGGGACTGAAGCTTTCTTT
CASSRDSHGTEAFF
>many|TRBJ1-1|TRBV7-9|-
TGTGCCAGCACCAGAGGGGGGGAAGCTTTCTTT
CASTRGGEAFF
>few|TRBJ2-1|TRBV20-1|-
TGCAGTGCTAGAGATTATTCAGGGAGCAATGAGCAGTTCTTC
CSARDYSGSNEQFF
>many|TRBJ2-5|TRBV12-3/TRBV12-4|-
TGTGCCAGCAGTGACAGGAGGAGGGAGACCCAGTACTTC
CASSDRRRETQYF
>many|TRBJ2-1|TRBV9|TRBD2
TGTGCCAGCAGCGTCGGGGGGACCTACAATGAGCAGTTCTTC
CASSVGGTYNEQFF
>-|TRBJ1-4|TRBV5-1|-
TGCGCCAGCAGCTTCGGGGGCCGGGAAAAACTGTTTTTT
CASSFGGREKLFF
>few|TRBJ2-5|TRBV10-3|-
TGTGCCATCAGTTCGGCGGAGACCCAGTACTTC
CAISSAETQYF
>many|TRBJ2-1|TRBV3-1|-
TGTGCCAGCAGCCAAGGATTAGGGGGACTCTACAATGAGCAGTTCTTC
CASSQGLGGLYNEQFF
>many|TRBJ2-2|TRBV5-4|TRBD1
TGTGCCAGCAGTACAGGGGCGACGAACACCGGGGAGCTGTTTTTT
CASSTGATNTGELFF
>many|TRBJ1-2|TRBV28|-
TGTGCAGGAAAGGGGTCTAACTATGGCTACACCTTC
CAGKGSNYGYTF
>many|TRBJ1-1|TRBV5-1|-
TGCGCCAGCAGCTTTGACCCAAACACTGAAGCTTTCTTT
CASSFDPNTEAFF
>many|TRBJ2-5|TRBV5-1|-
TGCGCCAGCAGCCTCGGATCCCAAGAGACCCAGTACTTC
CASSLGSQETQYF
>-|TRBJ1-2|TRBV20-1|-
TGCAGTGCTAGAGCCGGGGGCTACACCTTC
CSARAGGYTF
>many|TRBJ2-1|TRBV5-5|-
TGTGCCAGCAGCTTGACGCCGGGGTGGGACGATCGGACGTATGAGCAGTTCTTC
CASSLTPGWDDRTYEQFF
>few|TRBJ2-3|TRBV20-1|-
TGCAGTGCTAGAGTGGGCGATCTCACAGATACGCAGTATTTT
CSARVGDLTDTQYF
>many|TRBJ2-3|TRBV7-7|-
TGTGCCAGCAGCTTAGCGGCGGCCTCCACAGATACGCAGTATTTT
CASSLAAASTDTQYF
>many|TRBJ1-2|TRBV6-1|-
TGTGCCAGCACCCTTCGTCGGGTATATGGCTACACCTTC
CASTLRRVYGYTF
>many|TRBJ2-5|TRBV18|TRBD2
TGTGCCAGCTCAGCACTCGCGGGGGGACATGTGAAAGAGACCCAGTACTTC
CASSALAGGHVKETQYF
>many|TRBJ1-2|TRBV5-1|TRBD1
TGCGCCAGCAGCTCCGGACAGGTTGATGGCTACACCTTC
CASSSGQVDGYTF
>-|TRBJ1-6|TRBV5-6|-
TGTGCCAGCTCCGGGAAGGGACGCCCTAGATCCTATAATTCACCCCTCCACTTT
CASSGKGRPRSYNSPLHF
>many|TRBJ2-3|TRBV5-4|-
TGTGCCAGCAGGGATGACCTAGGGGCCACAGATACGCAGTATTTT
CASRDDLGATDTQYF
>few|TRBJ2-5|TRBV15|-
TGTGCCACCAGCAGAGACGTCGGATGGGGGGAGACCCAGTACTTC
CATSRDVGWGETQYF
>many|TRBJ1-5|TRBV19|-
TGTGCCAGTAGTAAACAATATCAGCCCCAGCATTTT
CASSKQYQPQHF
>many|TRBJ2-1|TRBV4-3|TRBD2
TGCGCCAGCAGCCAAGCACTAGCGGGGGCTTTATACAATGAGCAGTTCTTC
CASSQALAGALYNEQFF
>many|TRBJ2-6|TRBV11-2|TRBD2
TGTGCCAGCAGCCCCGGGGGGAACTCTGGGGCCAACGTCCTGACTTTC
CASSPGGNSGANVLTF
>many|TRBJ2-1|TRBV5-1|-
TGCGCCAGCGGGCAATCTACGGGGAACTACAATGAGCAGTTCTTC
CASGQSTGNYNEQFF
>-|TRBJ1-1|TRBV18|TRBD1
TGTGCCAGCTCACACAACCCGGGACAGCTCACTGAAGCTTTCTTT
CASSHNPGQLTEAFF
>-|TRBJ2-6|TRBV6-5|-
TGTGCCAGCAGTGGGAGCTCTGGGGCCAACGTCCTGACTTTC
CASSGSSGANVLTF
>many|TRBJ2-5|TRBV18|-
TGTGCCAGCTCACCGAGCAGGTCGAAGGGCAAAGAGACCCAGTACTTC
CASSPSRSKGKETQYF
>many|TRBJ2-7|TRBV7-9|-
TGTGCCAGCAGCTTAGGACGAGCATCGGGGAACGAGCAGTACTTC
CASSLGRASGNEQYF
>many|TRBJ1-2|TRBV5-1|-
TGCGCCAGCAGCTTGCTACGGGTTGAAGGCGGCTACACCTTC
CASSLLRVEGGYTF
>few|TRBJ1-4|TRBV20-1|TRBD1
TGCAGTGCTAGCGGACAGGGCATGGGGATGGGGGAAAAACTGTTTTTT
CSASGQGMGMGEKLFF
>medium-sized|TRBJ2-5|TRBV2|-
TGTGCCAGCAGAAACGCCCAAGAGACCCAGTACTTC
CASRNAQETQYF
>few|TRBJ2-1|TRBV20-1|TRBD1
TGCAGTGCTTATACAGGGGGCGCCCTTAAATTCTACAATGAGCAGTTCTTC
CSAYTGGALKFYNEQFF
>-|TRBJ2-7|TRBV9|TRBD2
TGTGCCAGCAGCACCGGGGGGGGGACAGAGCAGTACTTC
CASSTGGGTEQYF
>-|TRBJ1-4|TRBV15|-
TGTGCCACCAGCAGAGAGGTCGCAGGGGTTAACGAAAAACTGTTTTTT
CATSREVAGVNEKLFF
>many|TRBJ2-3|TRBV12-3/TRBV12-4|-
TGTGCCAGCAGCCCAGGGGCCCGAGGAGATACGCAGTATTTT
CASSPGARGDTQYF
>many|TRBJ1-2|TRBV10-3|-
TGTGCCATCTCTCTCCCGGGTCCCATTTATGGCTACACCTTC
CAISLPGPIYGYTF
>many|TRBJ2-1|TRBV6-1|-
TGTGCCAGCAGTTCATCCGGGACATCCAATGAGCAGTTCTTC
CASSSSGTSNEQFF
>many|TRBJ2-5|TRBV4-3|TRBD1
TGCGCCAGCAGCCAGCGTCTCCCGGGACAGGGAAGAGAGACCCAGTACTTC
CASSQRLPGQGRETQYF
>-|TRBJ2-7|TRBV5-1|-
TGCGCCAGCAGCACGGACGTTGGGGGCGAGCAGTACTTC
CASSTDVGGEQYF
>-|TRBJ2-7|TRBV11-2|-
TGTGCCAGCAGCTTAGGGGCATACAGCTCCTACGAGCAGTACTTC
CASSLGAYSSYEQYF
>few|TRBJ1-1|TRBV6-2/TRBV6-3|-
TGTGCCAGCAGTTACAGGGGCGCGAACACTGAAGCTTTCTTT
CASSYRGANTEAFF
>many|TRBJ2-3|TRBV7-3|-
TGTGCCAGCAGCCAAATGGGGAAGACAGATACGCAGTATTTT
CASSQMGKTDTQYF